This TCR beta chain came from a study of CXCR3-negative and CXCR3-positive naive CD8 T cells. UMI-labeled TRB cDNA libraries were prepared by 5' RACE. From the 5' RACE reads, TCRdb lists one entry per CDR3 protein and no DNA. The sample data list over 100,000 distinct CDR3 sequences. Researchers sorted some 300,000 cells of each CD8+ T cell subset in triplicate. Germline values: CDR1 MGHDK, CDR2 SYGVNS. The CDR3 consists of 13 residues. The TCR sequence derives from a human donor in good health. Some clones in this sample may be carry-over from other donors' samples. Sequenced input: naive CXCR3- CD8+ T cells from blood. Stated subset: CD45RO-CCR7+CD27+CD95- naive CD8+ T cells lacking CXCR3 (TNR3-). This chain uses TRBV25-1 with TRBJ2-1; TCRdb selects TRBD1, and the lack of DNA leaves this call unchecked. The CDR3 spells CASSEYLGVKQFF. Based on the CDR3 plus reference TRBV25-1 and TRBJ2-1, the full variable domain is EADIYQTPRYLVIGTGKKITLECSQTMGHDKMYWYQQDPGMELHLIHYSYGVNSTEKGDLSSESTVSRIRTEHFPLTLESARPSHTSQYLCASSEYLGVKQFFGPGTRLTVL.